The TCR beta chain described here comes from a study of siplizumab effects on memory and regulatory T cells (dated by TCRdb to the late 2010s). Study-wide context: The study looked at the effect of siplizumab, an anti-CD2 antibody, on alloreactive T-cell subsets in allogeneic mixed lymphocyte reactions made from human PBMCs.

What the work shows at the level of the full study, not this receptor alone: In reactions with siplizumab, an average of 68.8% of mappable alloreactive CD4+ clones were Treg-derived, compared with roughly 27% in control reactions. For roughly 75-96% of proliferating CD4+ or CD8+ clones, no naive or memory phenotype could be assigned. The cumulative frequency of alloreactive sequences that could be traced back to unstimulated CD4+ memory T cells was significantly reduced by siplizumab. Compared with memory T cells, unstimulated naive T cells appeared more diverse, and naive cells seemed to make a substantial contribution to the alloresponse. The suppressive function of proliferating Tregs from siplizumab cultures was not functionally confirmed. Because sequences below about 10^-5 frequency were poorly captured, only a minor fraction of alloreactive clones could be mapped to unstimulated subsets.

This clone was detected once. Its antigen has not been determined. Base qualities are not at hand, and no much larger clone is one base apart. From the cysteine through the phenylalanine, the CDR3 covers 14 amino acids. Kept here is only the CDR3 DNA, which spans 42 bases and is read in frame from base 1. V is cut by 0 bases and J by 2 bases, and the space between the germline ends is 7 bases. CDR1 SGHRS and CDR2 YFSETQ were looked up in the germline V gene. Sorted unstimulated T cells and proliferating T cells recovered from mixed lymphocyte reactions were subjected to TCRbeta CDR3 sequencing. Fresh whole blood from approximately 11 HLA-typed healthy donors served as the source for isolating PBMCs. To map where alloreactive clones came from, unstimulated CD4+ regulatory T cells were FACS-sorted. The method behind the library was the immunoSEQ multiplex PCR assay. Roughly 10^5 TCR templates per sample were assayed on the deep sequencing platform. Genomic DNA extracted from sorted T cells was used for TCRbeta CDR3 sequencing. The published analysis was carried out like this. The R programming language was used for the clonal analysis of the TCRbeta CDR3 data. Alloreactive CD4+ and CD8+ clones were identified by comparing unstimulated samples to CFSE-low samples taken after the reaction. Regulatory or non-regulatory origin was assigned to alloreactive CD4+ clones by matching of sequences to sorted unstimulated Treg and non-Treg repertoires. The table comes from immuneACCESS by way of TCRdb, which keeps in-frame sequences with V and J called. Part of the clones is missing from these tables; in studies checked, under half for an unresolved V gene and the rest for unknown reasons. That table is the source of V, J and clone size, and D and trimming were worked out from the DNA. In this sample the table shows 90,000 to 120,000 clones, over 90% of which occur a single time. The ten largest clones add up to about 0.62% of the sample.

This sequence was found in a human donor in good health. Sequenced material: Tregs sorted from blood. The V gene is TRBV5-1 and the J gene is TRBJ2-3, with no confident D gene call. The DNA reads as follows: TGCGCCAGCAGCTTGGCCCCCCCCACAGATACGCAGTATTTT. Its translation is CASSLAPPTDTQYF.